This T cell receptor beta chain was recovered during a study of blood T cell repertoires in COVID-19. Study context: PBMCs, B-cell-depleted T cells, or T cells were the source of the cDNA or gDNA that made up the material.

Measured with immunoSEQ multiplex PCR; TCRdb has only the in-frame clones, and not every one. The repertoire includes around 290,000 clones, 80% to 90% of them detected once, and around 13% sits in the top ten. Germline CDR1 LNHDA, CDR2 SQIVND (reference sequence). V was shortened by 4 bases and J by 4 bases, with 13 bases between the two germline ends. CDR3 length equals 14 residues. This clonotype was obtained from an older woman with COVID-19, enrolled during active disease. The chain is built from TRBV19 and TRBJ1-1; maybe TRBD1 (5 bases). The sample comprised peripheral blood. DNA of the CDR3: TGTGCCAGTAGTAGCACCCAGGGAAGCACTGAAGCTTTCTTT. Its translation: CASSSTQGSTEAFF.